This T cell receptor (beta chain) was captured in a study of T cell responses to AZD1222 COVID-19 vaccine. Sequencing used immunoSEQ multiplex PCR; TCRdb keeps in-frame clones, though not all of them. The table shows about 140,000 clones, with 80% to 95% occurring only once. The CDR3 sequence is 15 residues long. The trim removed 4 bases at V and 6 bases at J, leaving 11 bases unmatched. CDR1 and CDR2 (germline): LNHDA, SQIVND (reference sequence). The TCR was taken from an adult who received the AZD1222 COVID-19 vaccine. The rearrangement links TRBV19 to TRBJ2-7, with 8 positions matching TRBD1. The sample consisted of peripheral blood, taken 28 days after the second AZD1222 dose. The CDR3, as DNA: TGTGCCAGTAGTACCTCAGTGACAGGGGCGACCGAGCAGTACTTC. This sequence encodes CASSTSVTGATEQYF.